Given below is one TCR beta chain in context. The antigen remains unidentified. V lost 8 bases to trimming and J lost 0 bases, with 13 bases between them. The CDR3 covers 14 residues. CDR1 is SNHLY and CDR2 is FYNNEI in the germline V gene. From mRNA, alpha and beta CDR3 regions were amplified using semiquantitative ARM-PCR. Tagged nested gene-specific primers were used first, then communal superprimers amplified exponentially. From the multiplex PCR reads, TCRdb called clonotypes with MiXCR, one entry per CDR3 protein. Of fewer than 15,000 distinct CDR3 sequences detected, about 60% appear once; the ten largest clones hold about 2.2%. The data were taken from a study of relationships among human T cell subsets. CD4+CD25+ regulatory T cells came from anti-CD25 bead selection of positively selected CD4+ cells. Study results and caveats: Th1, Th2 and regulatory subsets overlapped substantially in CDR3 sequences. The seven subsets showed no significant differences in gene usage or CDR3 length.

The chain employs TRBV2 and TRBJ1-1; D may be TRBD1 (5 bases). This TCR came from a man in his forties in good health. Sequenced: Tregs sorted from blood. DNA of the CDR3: TGTGCCAGCGGACTTGGGACGTTGAACACTGAAGCTTTCTTT. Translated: CASGLGTLNTEAFF.